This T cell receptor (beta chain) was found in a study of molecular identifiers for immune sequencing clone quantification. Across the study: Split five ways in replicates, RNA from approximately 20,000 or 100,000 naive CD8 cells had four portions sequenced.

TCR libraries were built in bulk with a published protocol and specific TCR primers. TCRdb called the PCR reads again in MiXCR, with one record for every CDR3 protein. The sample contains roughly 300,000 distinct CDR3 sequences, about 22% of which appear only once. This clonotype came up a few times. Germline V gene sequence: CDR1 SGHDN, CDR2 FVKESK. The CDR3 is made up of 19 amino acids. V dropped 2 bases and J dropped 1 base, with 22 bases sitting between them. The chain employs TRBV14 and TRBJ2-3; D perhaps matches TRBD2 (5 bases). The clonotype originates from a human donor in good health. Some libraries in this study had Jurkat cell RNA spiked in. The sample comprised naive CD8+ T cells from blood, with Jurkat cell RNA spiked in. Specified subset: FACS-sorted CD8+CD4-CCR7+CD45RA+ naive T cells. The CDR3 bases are TGTGCCAGCAGCCAAAGTGAGAATCAACTAGTCCTGGGCACAGATACGCAGTATTTT. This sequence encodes CASSQSENQLVLGTDTQYF.